This T cell receptor beta chain was retrieved from a study of blood T cell repertoires in COVID-19 (dated by TCRdb to 2020 to 2022). Study-level background: Samples covering the acute and convalescent phases of COVID-19 were provided by collaborators in the United States, Italy and Spain. The material from the prospective study consisted of cDNA or gDNA derived from T cells, B-cell-depleted T cells, or PBMCs. Where HLA class I and class II types were available, the types were taken from metadata supplied by the sample provider, not from assay-based typing. The repertoires were made available in a free public database intended to serve as a resource for research on the immune response to SARS-CoV-2. The samples were drawn from two sources: the first 160 participants of the ongoing ImmuneRACE study, and 1,000 to 1,500 subjects contributed by 6 global collaborators. Subjects who had been exposed to COVID-19, were actively infected with it, or had recovered from it provided the deeply sampled blood TCRbeta repertoires that made up the dataset. Sample metadata almost always included a de-identified subject ID, COVID-19 status, age in years and sex. The paper's findings and limits, for the study overall: The quantity of clinical and demographic metadata differed by source and by participant and was supplied without curation.

Sequences SGHAT (CDR1) and FQDESV (CDR2) are obtained from the germline V gene (reference sequence). Unmatched junction bases come to 3, with V trimmed by 5 bases and J by 5 bases. From cysteine to phenylalanine, the CDR3 is 13 amino acids long. The retained sequence is limited to the CDR3, 39 bases, with the frame set at the first base. The collaborating institutions used their own protocols to collect whole blood in K2EDTA tubes. Collaborator samples were shipped for TCRbeta analysis as frozen whole blood, isolated PBMCs, or DNA extracted from either sample type. TCRbeta CDR3 regions were amplified from genomic DNA using the immunoSEQ Assay, a bias-controlled multiplex PCR. For the original study's pipeline: The number of nucleated cells in each sample was estimated from the amplification of reference gene primers within the assay. To quantify the absolute abundance of each unique TCRbeta CDR3 rearrangement, sequence reads were collapsed and filtered. For each sample, productive Simpson clonality was calculated by taking the square root of Simpson's diversity index across productive rearrangements. The source is immuneACCESS, and TCRdb retained only in-frame sequences with V and J called. Part of the clones is not carried over; for the studies checked, unresolved V genes explain less than half of this, and the remainder is unexplained. The V and J calls and clone size were taken over from that table, and D and trimming were inferred from the DNA. A total of under 170,000 clones appear in this sample, approximately 86% of them only once. The ten largest clones add up to 3% to 4% of the sample.

This clone was seen once. What this receptor recognizes is not known. Within one base of it there is no much larger clone, and no base qualities were kept. This receptor chain uses TRBV11-1 and TRBJ2-3; TRBD1 agrees with 8 junctional bases. Sample: peripheral blood. The TCR originated in a man between 65 and 85 years old with acute or convalescent COVID-19. The CDR3 loop reads CASSIQGVDTQYF. The DNA sequence follows: TGTGCCAGCAGCATACAGGGGGTAGATACGCAGTATTTT.